Presented here are 15 T cell receptor beta chains from one specimen sequenced in a study of glioma-infiltrating T cells after dendritic cell vaccination listed by TCRdb under 2016. Library creation used the immunoSEQ multiplex PCR assay. Not all clones reach the TCRdb copy of this immuneACCESS table, which keeps in-frame sequences only. Checked studies attribute under half of the gap to unresolved V genes and leave the rest unexplained. The sample data list tens of thousands of clones, and around 79% of these were observed just once. The ten most abundant clones make up 2.1% of the sample. The material sequenced was blood, taken before dendritic cell vaccination. The receptors were sampled from a human donor with glioblastoma.

The J gene is TRBJ1-2, the V gene TRBV10-2, with D maybe TRBD1 (6 bases). This CDR3 is built from 16 residues. V shed 3 bases and J shed 8 bases, with 22 bases lying between them. Germline assignment: CDR1 WSHSY and CDR2 SAAADI. The CDR3: CASSDWDTDYAFGYTF. Here the CDR3 DNA reads TGCGCCAGCAGTGACTGGGACACAGACTATGCATTCGGCTACACCTTC.

CDR3 in amino acids: CASSPPGGGNEKLFF. CDR3 nucleotide sequence: TGTGCCAGCAGTCCCCCGGGGGGGGGAAATGAAAAACTGTTTTTT. J is TRBJ1-4 and V is TRBV6-5; perhaps TRBD1 as D (5 bases). V shed 5 bases and J shed 5 bases, with 15 bases lying between them. The V gene's germline CDR1 is MNHEY and CDR2 SVGAGI. The CDR3 has 15 residues.

V usage is TRBV7-2 and J usage is TRBJ2-5; D may be TRBD2 (5 bases). V lost 1 base to trimming and J lost 1 base, with 10 bases between them. From germline, CDR1 is SGHTA and CDR2 FQGNSA. The CDR3 runs 15 residues. The CDR3 reads CASSLGTWAQETQYF. DNA for the CDR3: TGTGCCAGCAGCTTAGGGACTTGGGCCCAAGAGACCCAGTACTTC. Looking up the rest from reference TRBV7-2 and TRBJ2-5 gives the full variable domain: GAGVSQSPSNKVTEKGKDVELRCDPISGHTALYWYRQSLGQGLEFLIYFQGNSAPDKSGLPSDRFSAERTGGSVSTLTIQRTQQEDSAVYLCASSLGTWAQETQYFGPGTRLLVL.

The chain recombines TRBV18 with TRBJ1-2, with 9 bases identical to TRBD1. CDR3 length: 14 amino acids. Trimming cost V 3 bases and J 1 base; bases outside gene matches: 0. In germline, CDR1 is KGHSH, CDR2 LQKENI. DNA for the CDR3: TGTGCCAGCTCACCGGGACAGGGTAACTATGGCTACACCTTC. It is translated as CASSPGQGNYGYTF.

The rearrangement joins TRBV18 to TRBJ1-6; a weak D match, TRBD1 (5 bases). Trimming shortened V by 1 base and J by 8 bases, and 12 bases separated the two germline ends. Per germline, CDR1 KGHSH and CDR2 LQKENI. This CDR3 contains 15 residues. The CDR3 sequence: CASSPQEGKDSPLHF. The CDR3, as DNA: TGTGCCAGCTCACCACAGGAGGGGAAGGATTCACCCCTCCACTTT.

The rearrangement links TRBV29-1 to TRBJ2-5; the D gene is possibly TRBD2 (6 bases). Per the germline V gene, CDR1 is SQVTM and CDR2 is ANQGSEA. With 2 bases removed from V and 7 bases from J, the gap between germline ends came to 14 bases. This CDR3 region has 13 residues. Written as DNA, the CDR3 is TGCAGCGTTGAATCCGGGGGTGAGGGGACCCAGTACTTC. Translated: CSVESGGEGTQYF.

J is TRBJ2-3 and V is TRBV5-1; no clear D. Germline loops: CDR1 SGHRS, CDR2 YFSETQ. V shed 0 bases and J shed 2 bases, with 7 bases lying between them. This CDR3 has 14 residues. CDR3 sequence: CASSLVDFTDTQYF. The CDR3 nucleotides are TGCGCCAGCAGCTTGGTAGACTTCACAGATACGCAGTATTTT.

CDR3 DNA sequence: TGTGCCAGCAGTGAGGATACTAGGACTAGCGGGAGTGCAGATACGCAGTATTTT. The encoded protein is CASSEDTRTSGSADTQYF. V is TRBV2 and J is TRBJ2-3, with TRBD2 identical over 13 bases. Germline trimming cut 3 bases from V and 4 bases from J; bases unmatched to any gene: 10. The CDR3 is 18 residues long. Germline loops: CDR1 SNHLY, CDR2 FYNNEI.

V usage is TRBV19 and J usage is TRBJ1-2; 8 bases map to TRBD1. V dropped 5 bases and J dropped 6; count of bases not matched to a gene: 8. The CDR3 totals 14 residues. Germline loops: CDR1 LNHDA, CDR2 SQIVND (reference sequence). CDR3 protein: CASSEIQGADGYTF. The DNA of the CDR3 is TGTGCCAGTAGTGAAATTCAGGGGGCGGATGGCTACACCTTC.

The gene calls are TRBV5-8 and TRBJ2-7; a weak D match, TRBD2 (5 bases). Deletions cut 4 bases from V and 7 bases from J, with 12 bases between. The CDR3 consists of 12 residues. The germline V gene has CDR1 SGHTS and CDR2 YDEGEE. The CDR3 here is CASSHFRGEQYV. For the CDR3, the DNA is TGTGCCAGCAGCCATTTTCGGGGAGAGCAGTACGTC.

The V call is TRBV7-3, the J call TRBJ1-2; maybe TRBD1 (6 bases). Trimming shortened V by 5 bases and J by 3 bases, and 10 bases separated the two germline ends. CDR3 length: 13 residues. The V gene's germline CDR1 is SGHTA and CDR2 FQGTGA. CDR3 residues: CASSRRQDYGYTF. The CDR3 nucleotides read TGTGCCAGCAGCCGCCGACAGGACTATGGCTACACCTTC.

The chain uses TRBV29-1 and TRBJ2-5; the match to TRBD1 covers 9 bases. CDR3 length equals 13 residues. The junction had 3 bases not matched to a gene; V was cut back by 4 bases and J by 3 bases. Germline V gene lookup returns CDR1 SQVTM and CDR2 ANQGSEA. The CDR3 loop reads CSVGGTGKETQYF. The DNA of the CDR3 is TGCAGCGTTGGAGGGACAGGGAAAGAGACCCAGTACTTC. The complete variable domain, with remaining parts taken from reference TRBV29-1 and TRBJ2-5, reads SAVISQKPSRDICQRGTSLTIQCQVDSQVTMMFWYRQQPGQSLTLIATANQGSEATYESGFVIDKFPISRPNLTFSTLTVSNMSPEDSSIYLCSVGGTGKETQYFGPGTRLLVL.

The V gene is TRBV21-1, the J gene TRBJ2-3; the DNA was not used to check the table's D call, TRBD2. TRBV21-1 is a pseudogene segment. This CDR3 region has 16 residues. The CDR3 spells CASSKVRGGSTDTQYF. The CDR3 DNA reads TGTGCCAGCAGCAAAGTACGAGGCGGGAGCACAGATACGCAGTATTTT.

This chain connects TRBV27 to TRBJ2-7; 10 bases are shared with TRBD2. This CDR3 has 21 amino acids. The V gene end was trimmed by 3 bases and the J gene end by 0 bases; junction bases not matched to a gene: 20. Germline values: CDR1 MNHEY, CDR2 SMNVEV (reference sequence). This CDR3 reads CASSFKQSGKQREGRSYEQYV. CDR3 in DNA: TGTGCCAGCAGTTTCAAACAGTCGGGGAAGCAGCGGGAGGGCCGCTCCTACGAGCAGTACGTC.

The genes are TRBV4-1 and TRBJ2-1, with D hard to call. Germline V gene sequence: CDR1 MGHRA, CDR2 YSYEKL. There are 15 residues in the CDR3. V lost 0 bases to trimming and J lost 8 bases, with 14 bases between them. The CDR3 region is CASSQDRANRDEQFF. CDR3 DNA: TGCGCCAGCAGCCAAGATCGAGCTAACCGCGATGAGCAGTTCTTC.